A selection of T cell receptor beta chains follows, all from one sample in a study of cytomegalovirus exposure and HLA in healthy donors. The assay was immunoSEQ multiplex PCR, and TCRdb's table has in-frame clones only and misses some. The sample has about 86,000 clones; about 76% are singletons. Sequencing was done on a sample of PBMCs. The receptors derive from a woman in her thirties or forties in good health and CMV-seropositive. Each CDR3 is given with its conserved first and last residue. Fields, in order: D gene, J gene, clone size, V gene, CDR3 DNA, CDR3 protein. D genes are given only for firm matches. Where a row states a size, it is once, few, many or the class of an expanded clone; other rows omit it.

NA	TRBJ2-5	NA	TRBV7-2	TGTGCCAGCAGCTTAGCGGGGGCTGGAGAGACCCAGTACTTC	CASSLAGAGETQYF
NA	TRBJ1-2	NA	TRBV13	TGTGCCAGCAGCCAAAGGAGCGTCTATGGCTACACCTTC	CASSQRSVYGYTF
TRBD1	TRBJ1-3	few	TRBV14	TGTGCCAGCAGCCTCTTGACAGGGGCGACTTCTGGAAACACCATATATTTT	CASSLLTGATSGNTIYF
TRBD2	TRBJ2-3	NA	TRBV29-1	TGCAGCGTTACCGGGGGGACTAGCACAGATACGCAGTATTTT	CSVTGGTSTDTQYF
TRBD1	TRBJ1-2	NA	TRBV5-6	TGTGCCAGCAGCTTGGCTCCCCAAGGGGGCTCTCATGGCTACACCTTC	CASSLAPQGGSHGYTF
TRBD1	TRBJ2-1	NA	TRBV19	TGTGCCAGTAGCCCGGGACAGGGGTTCAATGAGCAGTTCTTC	CASSPGQGFNEQFF
TRBD1	TRBJ2-7	NA	TRBV27	TGTGCCAGCAGTTTAAAGGACAGGTGGTACGAGCAGTACTTC	CASSLKDRWYEQYF
NA	TRBJ2-7	few	TRBV6-1	TGTGCCAGCAGTGAACTGAGGGACATATACGAGCAGTACTTC	CASSELRDIYEQYF
NA	TRBJ1-3	NA	TRBV5-6	TGTGCCAGCAGCTCCACGGACAGCCGAAACACCATATATTTT	CASSSTDSRNTIYF
TRBD2	TRBJ2-2	few	TRBV28	TGTGCCAGCAGATTGAGCGGGGGAGGTCTCACCGGGGAGCTGTTTTTT	CASRLSGGGLTGELFF
NA	TRBJ2-1	NA	TRBV9	TGTGCCAGCAGCGTAGAAACACCTAGCTCCTACAATGAGCAGTTCTTC	CASSVETPSSYNEQFF
NA	TRBJ1-5	NA	TRBV11-2	TGTGCCAGCAGCTTAGACTTCAGGGGAAGTAATCAGCCCCAGCATTTT	CASSLDFRGSNQPQHF
NA	TRBJ2-2	NA	TRBV7-3	TGTGCCAGCAGCTTAGGCGGGATGAACACCGGGGAGCTGTTTTTT	CASSLGGMNTGELFF
NA	TRBJ1-2	NA	TRBV2	TGTGCCAGCAAGCCACGCACAGGGAACTATGGCTACACCTTC	CASKPRTGNYGYTF
TRBD2	TRBJ2-7	few	TRBV9	TGTGCCAGCAGCGTTAGCGGGAGCTACGAGCAGTACTTC	CASSVSGSYEQYF
NA	TRBJ2-7	NA	TRBV6-5	TGTGCCAGCAGTGCCTCTCGCTTTGTTGGGGCCGAGCAGTACTTC	CASSASRFVGAEQYF
NA	TRBJ2-7	NA	TRBV19	TGTGCCAGTATGGCGGGTGCGGGAAGCTCCTACGAGCAGTACTTC	CASMAGAGSSYEQYF
NA	TRBJ1-2	NA	TRBV18	TGTGCCAGCGTGCAAACCCAGGGCGGTGGCTACACCTTC	CASVQTQGGGYTF
TRBD1	TRBJ2-7	few	TRBV5-1	TGCGCCAGCAAAGAGGGGGCGGAGCAGTACTTC	CASKEGAEQYF